The rows below give T cell receptor beta chains drawn from one sample of a study of T cells in Graves' hyperthyroidism and ophthalmopathy. Each CDR3 protein is one row after TCRdb ran MiXCR on the multiplex PCR reads. The repertoire holds a few hundred thousand distinct CDR3 sequences, with under 20% as singletons. The sample comprised blood. The receptor source for this set is a woman aged 18-29 years with Graves' hyperthyroidism. Both conserved end residues are part of each CDR3. A D gene is named only where the DNA matches it firmly. Some rows mark clone size as missing; the rest say once, few, many or name a class of expanded clone.

size	length	D	J	V	DNA	CDR3
many	15	TRBD2	TRBJ2-7	TRBV13	TGTGCCAGCAGCGCCGCCGATCGGGGGGCCTACGAGCAGTACTTC	CASSAADRGAYEQYF
-	14	TRBD1	TRBJ2-2	TRBV18	TGTGCCAGCTCACCCGGGACAGGGGCGTGGGAGCTGTTTTTT	CASSPGTGAWELFF
-	12	-	TRBJ1-1	TRBV12-3/TRBV12-4	TGTGCCAGCAGTTTAGAGACAGCTGAAGCTTTCTTT	CASSLETAEAFF
many	13	-	TRBJ1-2	TRBV12-3/TRBV12-4	TGTGCCAGCAGTTTAGCTCCGACCTATGGCTACACCTTC	CASSLAPTYGYTF
many	15	-	TRBJ1-1	TRBV3-1	TGTGCCAGCAGCCCTGAGGAGGTTGGCGGTACTGAAGCTTTCTTT	CASSPEEVGGTEAFF
many	15	-	TRBJ1-1	TRBV12-3/TRBV12-4	TGTGCCAGCACCACGGGTTGGGCGGAAGGCACTGAAGCTTTCTTT	CASTTGWAEGTEAFF
many	14	-	TRBJ1-5	TRBV7-3	TGTGCCAGCAGTATCGACGGAGGCAATCAGCCCCAGCATTTT	CASSIDGGNQPQHF
-	12	-	TRBJ1-1	TRBV30	TGTGCCCTCGGGCAAATGAACACTGAAGCTTTCTTT	CALGQMNTEAFF
many	13	-	TRBJ1-3	TRBV12-3/TRBV12-4	TGTGCCAGCAGTTCCCCTTTCGGAAACACCATATATTTT	CASSSPFGNTIYF
many	13	-	TRBJ1-1	TRBV7-9	TGTGCCAGCAGCGTGACAGAGGGGAATGAAGCTTTCTTT	CASSVTEGNEAFF